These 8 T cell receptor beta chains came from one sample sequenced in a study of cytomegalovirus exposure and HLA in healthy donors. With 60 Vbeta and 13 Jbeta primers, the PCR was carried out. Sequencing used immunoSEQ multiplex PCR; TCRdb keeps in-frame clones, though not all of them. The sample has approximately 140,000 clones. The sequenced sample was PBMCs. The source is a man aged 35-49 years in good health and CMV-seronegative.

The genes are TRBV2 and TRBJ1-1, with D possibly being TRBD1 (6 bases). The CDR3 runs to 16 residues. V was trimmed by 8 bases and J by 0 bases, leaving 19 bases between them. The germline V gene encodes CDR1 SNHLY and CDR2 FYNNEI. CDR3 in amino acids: CASRMGGGGMNTEAFF. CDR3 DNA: TGTGCCAGCCGGATGGGGGGGGGCGGCATGAACACTGAAGCTTTCTTT.

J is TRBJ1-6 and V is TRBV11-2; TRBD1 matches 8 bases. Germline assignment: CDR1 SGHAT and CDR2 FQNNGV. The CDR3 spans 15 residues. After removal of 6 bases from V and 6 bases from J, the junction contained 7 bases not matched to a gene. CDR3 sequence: CASSQMDRVNSPLHF. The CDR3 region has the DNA TGTGCCAGCAGTCAAATGGACAGGGTTAATTCACCCCTCCACTTT.

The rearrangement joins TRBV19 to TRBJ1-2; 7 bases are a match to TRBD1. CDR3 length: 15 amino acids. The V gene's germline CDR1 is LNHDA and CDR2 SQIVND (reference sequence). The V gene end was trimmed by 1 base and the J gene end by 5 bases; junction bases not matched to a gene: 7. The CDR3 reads CASSIAPQGSYGYTF. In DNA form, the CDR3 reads TGTGCCAGTAGTATAGCCCCACAGGGGAGTTATGGCTACACCTTC.

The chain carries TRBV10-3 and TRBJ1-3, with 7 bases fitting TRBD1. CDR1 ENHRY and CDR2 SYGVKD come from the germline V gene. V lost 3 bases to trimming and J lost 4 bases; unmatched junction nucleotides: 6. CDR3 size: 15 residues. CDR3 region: CAISESQGTGNTIYF. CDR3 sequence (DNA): TGTGCCATCAGTGAATCACAGGGGACAGGAAACACCATATATTTT.

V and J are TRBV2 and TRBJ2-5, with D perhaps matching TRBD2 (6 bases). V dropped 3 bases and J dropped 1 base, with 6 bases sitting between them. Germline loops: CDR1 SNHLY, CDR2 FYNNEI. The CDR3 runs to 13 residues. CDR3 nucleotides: TGTGCCAGCAGTGAGGGACTCCAAGAGACCCAGTACTTC. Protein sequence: CASSEGLQETQYF.

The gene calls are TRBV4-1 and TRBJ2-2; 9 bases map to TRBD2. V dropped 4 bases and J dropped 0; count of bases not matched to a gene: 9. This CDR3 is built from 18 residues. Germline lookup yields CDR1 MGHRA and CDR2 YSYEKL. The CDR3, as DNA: TGCGCCAGCAGCCTAAAGCTCCTAGCGGGATCGAACACCGGGGAGCTGTTTTTT. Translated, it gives CASSLKLLAGSNTGELFF.

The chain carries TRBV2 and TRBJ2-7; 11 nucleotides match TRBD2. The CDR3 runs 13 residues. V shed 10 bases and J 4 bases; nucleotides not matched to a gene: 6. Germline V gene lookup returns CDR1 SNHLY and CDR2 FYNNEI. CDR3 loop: CAKGLAGRYEQYF. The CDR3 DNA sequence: TGTGCCAAAGGACTAGCGGGCCGGTACGAGCAGTACTTC. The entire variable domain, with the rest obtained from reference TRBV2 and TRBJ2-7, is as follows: EPEVTQTPSHQVTQMGQEVILRCVPISNHLYFYWYRQILGQKVEFLVSFYNNEISEKSEIFDDQFSVERPDGSNFTLKIRSTKLEDSAMYFCAKGLAGRYEQYFGPGTRLTVT.

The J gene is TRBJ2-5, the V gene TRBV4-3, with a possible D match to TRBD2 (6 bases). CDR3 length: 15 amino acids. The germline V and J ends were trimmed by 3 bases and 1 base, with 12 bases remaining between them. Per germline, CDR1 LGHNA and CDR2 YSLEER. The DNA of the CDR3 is TGCGCCAGCAGCCAGGCTGGGGGGATCCAAGAGACCCAGTACTTC. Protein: CASSQAGGIQETQYF.